This T cell receptor beta chain originates from a study of CD8 T cells in ankylosing spondylitis. Many counts were recorded for this clonotype. The CDR3 loop spans 12 amino acids. V lost 6 bases and J 4 bases, leaving 9 bases between the germline ends. TCRdb recomputed calls from the 5' RACE reads with MiXCR, one row per CDR3 protein. The sample contains some 120,000 distinct CDR3 sequences, around 7% of which appear only once. The clonotype comes from a male donor with ankylosing spondylitis or in good health (not recorded which). The specimen was blood, either unsorted or a sorted T cell fraction (not recorded which). The rearrangement joins TRBV12-3 or TRBV12-4 to TRBJ1-2; D gene uncertain. The CDR3 DNA reads as TGTGCCAGCAGCCGGGTCATCTATGGCTACACCTTC. Protein product: CASSRVIYGYTF.